Below are 24 T cell receptor beta chains sequenced from a single sample in a study of molecular identifiers for immune sequencing clone quantification. TCRdb passed the PCR reads through MiXCR, listing each CDR3 protein once. The sample records around 480,000 distinct CDR3 sequences, over 20% being singletons. Sequencing used naive CD8+ T cells from blood, with Jurkat cell RNA spiked in. Sample subset: FACS-sorted CD8+CD4-CCR7+CD45RA+ naive T cells. The receptors shown here come from a human donor in good health. Some libraries in this study had Jurkat cell RNA spiked in.

Of note for this clonotype: A clone one base away is much larger, so this may be a read error. V gene TRBV20-1 combines with J gene TRBJ2-3; 10 bases map to TRBD1. This CDR3 has 16 residues. Germline CDR1 DFQATT, CDR2 SNEGSKA (reference sequence). CDR3 in amino acids: CSAILTGTGVADTQCF. In DNA, the CDR3 is TGCAGTGCCATACTAACAGGGACAGGGGTTGCAGATACGCAGTGTTTT.

Many counts were recorded for this clonotype. The chain employs TRBV4-1 and TRBJ2-7; a weak D match, TRBD2 (5 bases). V was trimmed by 0 bases and J by 7 bases, leaving 16 bases between them. This CDR3 has 15 amino acids. Germline V gives CDR1 MGHRA, CDR2 YSYEKL. The CDR3 sequence is CASSQDLEAGDEQYF. CDR3 nucleotides: TGCGCCAGCAGCCAAGACCTGGAGGCTGGGGATGAGCAGTACTTC.

In regard to this clonotype: One end of the junction is discordant with germline, which a read error may explain. The CDR3 spells CANSQDLQSNQPQHF. CDR3 nucleotide sequence: TGCGCCAACAGCCAAGATTTACAGAGCAATCAGCCCCAGCATTTT. This rearrangement joins TRBV4-1 to TRBJ1-5; D ambiguous. Per the germline V gene, CDR1 is MGHRA and CDR2 is YSYEKL. The CDR3 has 15 residues.

This clonotype was seen at least ten times. The J gene is TRBJ1-1, the V gene TRBV14; D is uncertain. The CDR3 runs to 14 residues. Per germline, CDR1 SGHDN and CDR2 FVKESK. The V end lost 0 bases, the J end lost 6 bases, and 11 bases lay between the germline ends. The CDR3 region has the DNA TGTGCCAGCAGCCAAGATGAAATGGTGGCTGAAGCTTTCTTT. Its protein product is CASSQDEMVAEAFF.

As regards this clonotype: A much larger clone sits a single nucleotide away, making a read error possible. The V and J genes are TRBV4-2 and TRBJ2-7; D ambiguous. Trimming pared 5 bases from V and 5 bases from J, leaving 13 bases between. The CDR3 spans 13 residues. Germline loops: CDR1 LGHNA, CDR2 YNFKEQ. Here the CDR3 DNA reads TGTGCCAGCAGCTCCCTTGGCGAAGACGAGCAGTACTTC. The encoded protein is CASSSLGEDEQYF.

This sequence joins TRBV6-6 and TRBJ2-1; D call uncertain. The CDR3 sequence is 15 residues long. Per the germline V gene, CDR1 is MNHNY and CDR2 is SVGAGI (reference sequence). V lost 4 bases and J 0 bases, leaving 10 bases between the germline ends. CDR3 loop: CASSFAGNSYNEQFF. In DNA form, the CDR3 reads TGTGCCAGCAGTTTTGCCGGAAACTCCTACAATGAGCAGTTCTTC.

The chain is built from TRBV6-5 and TRBJ1-5, with D tentatively TRBD1 (5 bases). Deletions cut 6 bases from V and 2 bases from J, with 14 bases between. This CDR3 is built from 15 residues. The germline CDR1 and CDR2 sequences are MNHEY and SVGAGI. Here the CDR3 reads CASRPGAGGNQPQHF. DNA of the CDR3: TGTGCCAGCAGGCCCGGGGCCGGGGGCAATCAGCCCCAGCATTTT.

The chain combines TRBV12-3 or TRBV12-4 with TRBJ2-7; D is possibly TRBD1 or TRBD2 (5 bases each). This CDR3 is built from 12 residues. V gave up 5 bases and J gave up 7 bases, with 12 bases separating them. The CDR3 here is CASSIEGWEQYF. DNA for the CDR3: TGTGCCAGCAGTATTGAGGGGTGGGAGCAGTACTTC.

CDR3 protein: CATSDLLAGGELFF. The CDR3 DNA is TGTGCCACCAGTGATTTACTAGCGGGCGGGGAGCTGTTTTTT. V gene TRBV24-1 combines with J gene TRBJ2-2, with TRBD2 matching over 9 bases. The germline gives CDR1 KGHDR, CDR2 SFDVKD. The CDR3 is made up of 14 amino acids. V was pared by 1 base and J by 7 bases, with 0 bases of the junction left unmatched.

A remark on this clonotype: Sequence at one end of the junction differs from germline and may be a read error. The chain carries TRBV12-3 or TRBV12-4 and TRBJ1-2, with D maybe TRBD1 (5 bases). This CDR3 contains 13 residues. CDR3 sequence (DNA): TGTGCCAACAGTTTAGTGGGGACTTATGGCTACACCTTC. Translating it yields CANSLVGTYGYTF.

The chain has TRBV6-5 and TRBJ1-6; a possible D gene is TRBD1 (6 bases). The CDR3 contains 16 residues. Germline CDR1 and CDR2: MNHEY and SVGAGI. The V end lost 6 bases, the J end lost 4 bases, and 16 bases lay between the germline ends. The CDR3 spells CASSSSDSLYNSPLHF. The CDR3 DNA reads TGTGCCAGCAGCTCCTCGGACAGCCTTTATAATTCACCCCTCCACTTT.

This clonotype was recorded at least ten times. The J gene is TRBJ2-5, the V gene TRBV4-3, with D possibly TRBD2 on 5 matching bases. V shed 0 bases and J shed 7 bases, with 15 bases lying between them. Germline V gene data show CDR1 as LGHNA and CDR2 as YSLEER. The CDR3 is 15 residues long. CDR3 DNA sequence: TGCGCCAGCAGCCAAGATCGCTCTAGCTCGGGGACCCAGTACTTC. This translates into CASSQDRSSSGTQYF.

This clonotype has at least ten counts. In DNA form, the CDR3 reads TGTGCCAGCAGCTCCTCAATCTCGACAGGGGCCTCTGGAAACACCATATATTTT. Translated, it gives CASSSSISTGASGNTIYF. The chain employs TRBV9 and TRBJ1-3; TRBD1 matches 8 bases. J was trimmed by 0 bases and V by 4 bases; bases with no gene match: 12. CDR1 and CDR2 (germline): SGDLS, YYNGEE. The CDR3 extends over 18 amino acids.

This clonotype has only a few counts. The chain carries TRBV4-3 and TRBJ2-7; no definite D call. There are 14 residues in the CDR3. Germline V gene sequence: CDR1 LGHNA, CDR2 YSLEER. The ends were cut back, 4 bases at V and 4 bases at J, with 14 bases in the middle. This CDR3 reads CASSPDQTRYEQYF. The CDR3 bases are TGCGCCAGCAGCCCGGACCAAACGAGGTACGAGCAGTACTTC.

The chain employs TRBV6-1 and TRBJ2-5, with TRBD2 matching over 10 bases. From germline, CDR1 is MNHNS and CDR2 SASEGT. The CDR3 totals 15 residues. V dropped 7 bases and J dropped 2; count of bases not matched to a gene: 7. The CDR3 reads CASTLLAGPQETQYF. CDR3 in DNA: TGTGCCAGCACTTTACTAGCGGGACCACAAGAGACCCAGTACTTC.

This clonotype occurred many times. The chain carries TRBV6-6 and TRBJ1-5, with 9 bases matching TRBD1. Germline V gene data show CDR1 as MNHNY and CDR2 as SVGAGI (reference sequence). This CDR3 contains 16 residues. V was clipped by 0 bases and J by 4 bases; unmatched bases: 4. This chain's CDR3 is CASSYSETGGNQPQHF. The CDR3 DNA reads as TGTGCCAGCAGTTACTCGGAGACAGGGGGGAATCAGCCCCAGCATTTT.

This sequence joins TRBV30 and TRBJ2-1, with no clear D. The V and J ends lost 3 bases and 6 bases respectively, with 12 bases between them. This CDR3 region has 13 residues. Germline CDR1 GTSNPN, CDR2 SVGIG (reference sequence). This CDR3 reads CAWSDDTFNEQFF. CDR3 bases: TGTGCCTGGAGCGACGACACATTCAATGAGCAGTTCTTC.

As regards this clonotype: A read error is possible here, since a much larger clone lies one base away. The chain has TRBV7-9 and TRBJ2-3; TRBD1 might be the D (5 bases). The ends were cut back, 8 bases at V and 4 bases at J, with 16 bases in the middle. CDR1 and CDR2 from the germline V gene are SEHNR and FQNEAQ (reference sequence). CDR3 length: 14 residues. CDR3: CASGPARGPDTQYF. CDR3 DNA: TGTGCCAGCGGCCCAGCAAGGGGTCCAGATACGCAGTATTTT.

This clonotype was counted a single time. This CDR3 is missing its conserved last phenylalanine or tryptophan, likely due to a read error. The genes are TRBV5-6 and TRBJ2-7; the match to TRBD1 covers 7 bases. The junction had 7 bases not matched to a gene; V was cut back by 3 bases and J by 1 base. Germline CDR1 is SGHDT and CDR2 is YYEEEE. The CDR3 spans 15 residues. The CDR3 here is CASSYGTAPSYEQYL. CDR3 bases: TGTGCCAGCAGCTATGGGACAGCCCCTTCCTACGAGCAGTACCTC.

This clonotype was counted between two and nine times. The rearrangement links TRBV12-3 or TRBV12-4 to TRBJ2-7, with D tentatively TRBD1 or TRBD2 (5 bases each). V was pared by 5 bases and J by 3 bases, with 17 bases between. There are 15 residues in the CDR3. The CDR3 here is CASSPGTHDHYEQYF. The DNA for the CDR3 is TGTGCCAGCAGTCCCGGGACGCACGACCACTACGAGCAGTACTTC.

V and J are TRBV5-1 and TRBJ2-3; 8 bases match TRBD2. With 0 bases clipped from V and 5 bases from J, the junction kept 11 bases outside the gene matches. Germline CDR1 reads SGHRS; CDR2 reads YFSETQ. The CDR3 is 17 residues long. CDR3 in amino acids: CASSLGWGGRNGDTQYF. The CDR3, as DNA: TGCGCCAGCAGCTTGGGCTGGGGCGGGAGGAATGGAGATACGCAGTATTTT.

The table lists this clonotype with many counts. V usage is TRBV20-1 and J usage is TRBJ2-3; 9 bases map to TRBD2. CDR3 size: 16 residues. Germline CDR1 reads DFQATT; CDR2 reads SNEGSKA (reference sequence). V was clipped by 0 bases and J by 6 bases; unmatched bases: 10. The CDR3 sequence: CSARDSFGTSWDTQYF. The CDR3, as DNA: TGCAGTGCTAGAGATAGCTTTGGGACTAGCTGGGATACGCAGTATTTT.

The chain carries TRBV6-6 and TRBJ1-5; no reliable D call. From germline, CDR1 is MNHNY and CDR2 SVGAGI (reference sequence). CDR3 size: 13 residues. V was clipped by 4 bases and J by 8 bases, with 12 bases between them. CDR3 in DNA: TGTGCCAGCAGTTCACACCGGACGGAGCCCCAGCATTTT. It specifies CASSSHRTEPQHF.

The rearrangement uses TRBV3-1 and TRBJ1-6; weak D call: TRBD1 (6 bases). This CDR3 is built from 15 residues. V lost 8 bases, J lost 4 bases, and 15 bases lay in between. Per the germline V gene, CDR1 is LGHDT and CDR2 is YNNKEL (reference sequence). CDR3 coding DNA: TGTGCCAGCGGCGAGACAGGAGTTTATAATTCACCCCTCCACTTT. Its protein product is CASGETGVYNSPLHF.